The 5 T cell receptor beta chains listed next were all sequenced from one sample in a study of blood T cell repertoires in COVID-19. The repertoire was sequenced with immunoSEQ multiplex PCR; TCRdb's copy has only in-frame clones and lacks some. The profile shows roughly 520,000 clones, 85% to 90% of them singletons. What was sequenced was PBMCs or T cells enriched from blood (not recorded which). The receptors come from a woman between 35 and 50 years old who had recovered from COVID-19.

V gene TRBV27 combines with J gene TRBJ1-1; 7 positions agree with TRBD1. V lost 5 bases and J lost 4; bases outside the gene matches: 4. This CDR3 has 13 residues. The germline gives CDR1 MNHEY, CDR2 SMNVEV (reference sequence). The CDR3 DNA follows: TGTGCCAGCAGTACTGGGACAGTCACTGAAGCTTTCTTT. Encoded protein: CASSTGTVTEAFF.

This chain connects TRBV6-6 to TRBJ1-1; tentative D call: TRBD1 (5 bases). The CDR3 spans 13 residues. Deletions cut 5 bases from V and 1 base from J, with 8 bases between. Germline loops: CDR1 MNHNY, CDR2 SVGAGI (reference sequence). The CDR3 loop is CASSPGQNTEAFF. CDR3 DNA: TGTGCCAGCAGTCCCGGACAGAACACTGAAGCTTTCTTT.

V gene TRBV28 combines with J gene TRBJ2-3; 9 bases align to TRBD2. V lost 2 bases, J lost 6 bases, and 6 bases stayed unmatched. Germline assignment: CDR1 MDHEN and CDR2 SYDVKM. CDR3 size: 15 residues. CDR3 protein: CASSLASSGKDTQYF. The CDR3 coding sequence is TGTGCCAGCAGTTTAGCGTCTAGCGGGAAGGATACGCAGTATTTT.

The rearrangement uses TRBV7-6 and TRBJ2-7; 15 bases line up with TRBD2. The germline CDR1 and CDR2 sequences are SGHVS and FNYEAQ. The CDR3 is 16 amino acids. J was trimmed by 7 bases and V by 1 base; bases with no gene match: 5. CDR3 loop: CASSLGTSGRGSEQYF. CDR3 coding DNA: TGTGCCAGCAGCTTAGGGACTAGCGGGAGGGGTAGTGAGCAGTACTTC.

Written as DNA, the CDR3 is TGTGCCAGCAGCCAAAGGCTAGCGGGAGGGTGGAGTCGCGGGGATACGCAGTATTTT. As protein: CASSQRLAGGWSRGDTQYF. The J gene is TRBJ2-3, the V gene TRBV3-1 (or the pseudogene TRBV3-2), with 12 nucleotides matching TRBD2. The germline CDR1 and CDR2 sequences are LGHDT and YNNKEL (reference sequence). The CDR3 has 19 amino acids. Trimming at V came to 2 bases and at J to 6 bases, leaving 15 bases not matched to a gene.